This TCR beta chain derives from a study of T-cell memory formation after mild COVID-19. Study results and caveats: Mainly in CM and EM were contracting CD4+ clones; CD8+ were in EMRA. Later expanders leaned CD4+, whereas day 15 to 85 contracting clones were balanced CD4/CD8. Some SARS-CoV-2-responding clones were already detected in memory before infection.

After 5'RACE with constant-segment primers, TCR alpha and TCR beta cDNA libraries carrying sample barcodes and UMIs were obtained. TCRdb called the 5' RACE reads again in MiXCR, with one record for every CDR3 protein. The profile shows approximately 89,000 distinct CDR3 sequences, roughly 25% of them singletons. Trimming took off 5 bases at V and 4 bases at J, with 17 bases between the two ends. The germline CDR1 and CDR2 sequences are SEHNR and FQNEAQ (reference sequence). This CDR3 is 16 amino acids long. As regards this clonotype: Its cognate antigen is unknown.

The chain carries TRBV7-9 and TRBJ2-2; D tentatively reads TRBD1 or TRBD2 (6 bases each). This receptor was taken from a man aged 18 to 30 who had mild COVID-19 (a few samples of this study predate the infection). Cell type and time point are not known. Source material: PBMCs or a T cell subset sorted from them (not recorded which). The CDR3 loop is CASSPRGGRGTGELFF. CDR3 nucleotide sequence: TGTGCCAGCAGCCCTAGAGGGGGGCGCGGCACCGGGGAGCTGTTTTTT.